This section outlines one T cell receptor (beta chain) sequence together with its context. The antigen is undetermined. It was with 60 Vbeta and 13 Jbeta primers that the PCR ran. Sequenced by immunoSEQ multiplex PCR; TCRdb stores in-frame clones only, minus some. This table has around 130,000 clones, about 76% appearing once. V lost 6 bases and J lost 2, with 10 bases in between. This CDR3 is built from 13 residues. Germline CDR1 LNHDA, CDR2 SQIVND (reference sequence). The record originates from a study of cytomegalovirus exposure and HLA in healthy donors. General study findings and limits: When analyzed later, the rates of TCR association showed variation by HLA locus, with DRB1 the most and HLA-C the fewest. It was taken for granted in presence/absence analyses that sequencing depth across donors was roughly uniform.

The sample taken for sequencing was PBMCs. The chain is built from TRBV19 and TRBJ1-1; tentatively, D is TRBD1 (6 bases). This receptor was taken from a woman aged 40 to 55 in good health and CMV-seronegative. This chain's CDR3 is CASRTTGNTEAFF. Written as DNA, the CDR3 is TGTGCCAGTAGAACGACAGGCAACACTGAAGCTTTCTTT.